This T cell receptor beta chain came from a study of T cell changes during pregnancy in multiple sclerosis. Some clones are missing from TCRdb's copy, which holds only in-frame ones; the method was immunoSEQ multiplex PCR. This sample carries 70,000 to 95,000 clones, about 93% of them seen once, and the ten largest clones take about 1.6%. The V end was cut by 2 bases, the J end by 1 base, with 11 bases between. The CDR3 contains 15 residues. Germline V lookup: CDR1 SGHDN, CDR2 FVKESK. This material consisted of peripheral blood, taken after pregnancy. This receptor was identified in a female donor in good health, enrolled as a control in a pregnancy study. The rearrangement links TRBV14 to TRBJ1-1, with D maybe TRBD1 (5 bases). CDR3 protein: CASSQIGAENTEAFF. For the CDR3, the DNA is TGTGCCAGCAGCCAAATAGGGGCTGAGAACACTGAAGCTTTCTTT.